These 13 T cell receptor beta chains share one sample of origin, sequenced in a study of T cell repertoires in aging, cancer and after chemotherapy. TRB rearrangements spanning V, D and J were amplified using mixed TRB-A/B primers. MiXCR, applied by TCRdb to the multiplex PCR reads, yields one record per CDR3 protein. This sample carries a few thousand distinct CDR3 sequences, over 25% of them seen once, and the ten largest clones take around 3.6%. The template was genomic DNA from peripheral blood, not RNA. Specimen: blood. These receptors were taken from a human donor with a solid tumor.

By proportion, this clonotype is medium-sized. The chain carries TRBV7-6 and TRBJ2-3; 11 bases are shared with TRBD2. The trim removed 5 bases at V and 4 bases at J, leaving 8 bases unmatched. The germline V gene encodes CDR1 SGHVS and CDR2 FNYEAQ. The CDR3 totals 16 residues. The CDR3 reads CASSVTSGSLSDTQYF. CDR3 nucleotides: TGTGCCAGCAGCGTAACTAGCGGGAGTTTGTCAGATACGCAGTATTTT.

This chain uses TRBV6-1 with TRBJ1-4; 10 bases map to TRBD1. V gave up 7 bases and J gave up 8 bases; unmatched junction bases: 10. Germline values: CDR1 MNHNS, CDR2 SASEGT. CDR3 length: 15 amino acids. The CDR3 sequence is CASTERRGQGEKLFF. In DNA form, the CDR3 reads TGTGCCAGCACCGAACGAAGGGGACAGGGGGAAAAACTGTTTTTT.

Judged by abundance, this clonotype is large. The chain links TRBV29-1 to TRBJ2-1, with TRBD1 as a possible D gene (5 bases). The CDR3 consists of 10 residues. Per the germline V gene, CDR1 is SQVTM and CDR2 is ANQGSEA. The V and J ends lost 7 bases and 7 bases respectively, with 8 bases between them. Here the CDR3 reads CSADSNEQFF. The CDR3 nucleotides are TGCAGCGCCGACAGTAATGAGCAGTTCTTC.

This clonotype rates as large. The chain combines TRBV6-6 with TRBJ2-7; the match to TRBD2 covers 8 bases. Germline V gene data show CDR1 as MNHNY and CDR2 as SVGAGI (reference sequence). Trimming cost V 4 bases and J 3 bases; bases outside gene matches: 8. CDR3 length: 15 amino acids. As DNA, the CDR3 is TGTGCCAGCAGTTCCCCTGGACTAGCTAACTACGAGCAGTACTTC. Translated: CASSSPGLANYEQYF.

The V gene is TRBV7-2, the J gene TRBJ1-4, with D possibly matching TRBD1 (6 bases). V dropped 5 bases and J dropped 5 bases, with 9 bases sitting between them. This CDR3 has 13 residues. The V gene's germline CDR1 is SGHTA and CDR2 FQGNSA. CDR3 bases: TGTGCCAGCAGCGAAGGACAGAATGAAAAACTGTTTTTT. It translates to CASSEGQNEKLFF.

This clonotype was counted a few times. This chain uses TRBV18 with TRBJ1-4, with 10 bases that match TRBD1. The CDR3 has 15 amino acids. V lost 3 bases, J lost 8 bases, and 6 bases stayed unmatched. In germline, CDR1 is KGHSH, CDR2 LQKENI. The CDR3 loop reads CASSPTGTGAEKLFF. For the CDR3, the DNA is TGTGCCAGCTCACCGACCGGGACAGGGGCCGAAAAACTGTTTTTT.

This clonotype appeared a few times. In DNA form, the CDR3 reads TGTGCCAGCAGTGCTGGACTAGCGGGTCTCAGCTCCTACGAGCAGTACTTC. It specifies CASSAGLAGLSSYEQYF. The J gene is TRBJ2-7, the V gene TRBV6-5; TRBD2 agrees at 11 bases. The ends lost 5 bases at V and 0 bases at J; junction bases unmatched: 9. Germline CDR1 is MNHEY and CDR2 is SVGAGI. This CDR3 has 17 amino acids.

The chain carries TRBV7-3 and TRBJ2-1; 10 bases are a match to TRBD2. J lost 4 bases, V lost 3 bases, and 3 bases had no gene match. The V gene's germline CDR1 is SGHTA and CDR2 FQGTGA. This CDR3 is 15 amino acids long. DNA for the CDR3: TGTGCCAGCAGCTTTCAGACTAGCGGGTACAATGAGCAGTTCTTC. Protein: CASSFQTSGYNEQFF. The complete variable domain, with remaining parts taken from reference TRBV7-3 and TRBJ2-1, reads GAGVSQTPSNKVTEKGKYVELRCDPISGHTALYWYRQSLGQGPEFLIYFQGTGAADDSGLPNDRFFAVRPEGSVSTLKIQRTERGDSAVYLCASSFQTSGYNEQFFGPGTRLTVL.

This clonotype appeared a few times. V is TRBV5-6 and J is TRBJ2-7; no reliable D call. The V end lost 1 base, the J end lost 1 base, and 6 bases lay between the germline ends. The CDR3 length is 13 residues. From germline, CDR1 is SGHDT and CDR2 YYEEEE. CDR3 sequence: CASSLRLSYEQYF. In nucleotides, the CDR3 is TGTGCCAGCAGCTTGAGGTTGTCCTACGAGCAGTACTTC.

The gene calls are TRBV9 and TRBJ2-1, with 7 bases fitting TRBD2. Germline CDR1 and CDR2: SGDLS and YYNGEE. The CDR3 length is 17 residues. Trimming took 3 bases from V and 0 from J; bases not matched to a gene: 9. CDR3 DNA: TGTGCCAGCAGCGGTGGTAAGAGCGGGAACTCCTACAATGAGCAGTTCTTC. Translating gives CASSGGKSGNSYNEQFF.

This clonotype counts as medium-sized. The V and J genes are TRBV7-2 and TRBJ2-3, with D perhaps matching TRBD1 or TRBD2 (5 bases each). CDR3 length equals 15 residues. With 5 bases removed from V and 6 bases from J, the gap between germline ends came to 18 bases. Germline CDR1 and CDR2: SGHTA and FQGNSA. CDR3 protein: CASSLLGTAVDTQYF. In DNA form, the CDR3 reads TGTGCCAGCAGCCTCCTGGGGACCGCGGTGGATACGCAGTATTTT.

In its sample, this clonotype was seen a few times. The rearrangement links TRBV19 to TRBJ1-1, with 8 bases that match TRBD1. Germline trimming cut 2 bases from V and 3 bases from J; bases unmatched to any gene: 5. The CDR3 covers 15 residues. The V gene's germline CDR1 is LNHDA and CDR2 SQIVND (reference sequence). CDR3 DNA sequence: TGTGCCAGTAGTATAACTCCGGGACAGGACACTGAAGCTTTCTTT. Protein: CASSITPGQDTEAFF.

The genes are TRBV5-6 and TRBJ1-3; no definite D call. This CDR3 comprises 15 residues. Trimming removed 3 bases from V and 3 bases from J, with 13 bases in between. The germline V gene encodes CDR1 SGHDT and CDR2 YYEEEE. The CDR3 bases are TGTGCCAGCAGCTCTCGGGGATTTTATGGAAACACCATATATTTT. Translation gives CASSSRGFYGNTIYF.